The sequence of this T cell receptor beta chain was determined in a study of CD8 T cells in ankylosing spondylitis. Study results and limitations: Significantly higher representation of disease-linked clones was reported for matched ankylosing spondylitis synovial fluid. A CD8+ phenotype characterized the disease-linked clones, which were relatively rare in peripheral blood. Characteristic of ankylosing spondylitis blood, it appeared, was a TCR beta motif comprising about eight highly homologous variants. Certain motif variants had earlier been reported in reactive arthritis synovial fluid and blood.

For TCR beta, libraries came from quantitative 5'-RACE with molecular barcodes. TCRdb used MiXCR to reprocess the 5' RACE reads, holding one entry per CDR3 protein. The sample lists 350,000 to 450,000 distinct CDR3 sequences; roughly 25% were seen once. The germline V gene encodes CDR1 KGHSH and CDR2 LQKENI. The CDR3 spans 13 residues. Deletions cut 2 bases from V and 2 bases from J, with 6 bases between. With regard to this clonotype: Antigen unknown.

The sample taken for sequencing was blood, either unsorted or a sorted T cell fraction (not recorded which). V usage is TRBV18 and J usage is TRBJ1-2; no clear D gene. This TCR came from a male donor with ankylosing spondylitis. CDR3 residues: CASSPVQNYGYTF. Here the CDR3 DNA reads TGTGCCAGCTCACCAGTCCAGAACTATGGCTACACCTTC.